This TCR beta chain was recorded in a study of shared clonotypes between healthy human individuals. The overall study: Samples came from two female and three male donors aged 18 to 49. Regarding the study as a whole: Sorted-subset sequencing, rarefaction showed, was incomplete despite large depth. The naive CD4 repertoires of a handful of donors were compared, and approximately 4.5% of clonotypes were shared. Enrolling few donors narrowed the genetic and exposure-history diversity that was represented.

CD45RO negativity and positive selection for CCR7 defined naive CD8 cells, a population that excluded terminally differentiated effector memory CD45RA+ cells. This clone was picked up one time. Its antigen remains unknown. Germline CDR1 is SQVTM and CDR2 is ANQGSEA. CDR3 length: 13 amino acids. The ends were cut back, 5 bases at V and 2 bases at J, with 9 bases in the middle. Assay used: immunoSEQ multiplex PCR; TCRdb lists only in-frame clones, some missing. The sample records approximately 2,200,000 clones, about 93% being singletons. The V gene is TRBV29-1, the J gene TRBJ2-2; D is uncertain. The specimen sequenced was naive CD8+ T cells from PBMCs. This sequence was found in a man younger than 35 in good health. Some clones in this sample may be carry-over from other donors' samples. The CDR3 loop reads CSVFLGNTGELFF. CDR3 sequence (DNA): TGCAGCGTTTTCCTGGGAAACACCGGGGAGCTGTTTTTT.